This passage covers 17 T cell receptor beta chains from one sample sequenced in a study of glioma-infiltrating T cells after dendritic cell vaccination. This table comes from immunoSEQ multiplex PCR, and its TCRdb copy is limited to in-frame clones, with some not included. This table holds approximately 100,000 clones, 80% to 90% found once. Sequenced here: blood, sampled before dendritic cell vaccination. These TCRs come from a human donor with glioblastoma.

The rearrangement joins TRBV15 to TRBJ2-7, with D possibly TRBD2 on 6 matching bases. Trimming cost V 0 bases and J 6 bases, with 12 bases left between them. From germline, CDR1 is LNHNV and CDR2 YYDKDF (reference sequence). The CDR3 runs to 14 residues. The CDR3 sequence: CATSRDHQEGEQYF. As DNA, the CDR3 is TGTGCCACCAGCAGAGACCATCAGGAGGGCGAGCAGTACTTC.

Of note for this clone: The junction departs from the called germline gene at one end, perhaps through a read error. This rearrangement joins TRBV7-7 to TRBJ1-1; no clear D gene. The CDR3 runs 13 residues. Germline V gene sequence: CDR1 SSHAT, CDR2 FNYEAQ (reference sequence). CDR3 DNA: TGTGCTAGCAGCGTCGGCGAGGGCACTGAAGCTTTCTTT. Translating gives CASSVGEGTEAFF.

This chain uses TRBV4-1 with TRBJ2-5; 9 positions match TRBD2. The CDR3 has 15 amino acids. Germline-derived CDR1 and CDR2 are MGHRA and YSYEKL. After removal of 0 bases from V and 5 bases from J, the junction contained 4 bases not matched to a gene. CDR3 region: CASSQDQLAGETQYF. CDR3 in DNA: TGCGCCAGCAGCCAAGATCAGCTAGCGGGGGAGACCCAGTACTTC.

This sequence joins TRBV6-5 and TRBJ2-2; 8 bases are a match to TRBD1. The trim removed 0 bases at V and 7 bases at J, leaving 4 bases unmatched. Germline V gives CDR1 MNHEY, CDR2 SVGAGI. CDR3 length: 15 amino acids. CDR3 sequence reads: CASSYSTGGSGELFF. CDR3 coding DNA: TGTGCCAGCAGTTACTCCACAGGGGGTAGCGGGGAGCTGTTTTTT.

The chain carries TRBV5-8 and TRBJ1-2, with D maybe TRBD1 (5 bases). Germline V CDR1 and CDR2: SGHTS, YDEGEE. This CDR3 has 14 residues. V was pared by 0 bases and J by 0 bases, with 6 bases between. The CDR3 is CASSLDRTNYGYTF. The CDR3 region has the DNA TGTGCCAGCAGCTTGGACAGGACTAACTATGGCTACACCTTC. Together with reference TRBV5-8 and TRBJ1-2, the CDR3 gives the full variable domain: EAGVTQSPTHLIKTRGQQATLRCSPISGHTSVYWYQQALGLGLQFLLWYDEGEERNRGNFPPRFSGRQFPNYSSELNVNALELEDSALYLCASSLDRTNYGYTFGSGTRLTVV.

The V call is TRBV23-1, the J call TRBJ2-5; tentative D call: TRBD2 (6 bases). TRBV23-1 is assigned to the ORF class and has an uncertain function. CDR3 length equals 17 residues. Trimming left V 2 bases short and J 2 bases short, with 18 bases between. The CDR3 DNA follows: TGCGCCAGCAGTCAAAACGGGCGGGGAGCTAGTCAAGAGACCCAGTACTTC. Translation gives CASSQNGRGASQETQYF.

The V gene is TRBV6-6, the J gene TRBJ1-2; tentative D call: TRBD1 (5 bases). The CDR3 is 16 residues long. The germline V gene encodes CDR1 MNHNY and CDR2 SVGAGI (reference sequence). V was cut by 5 bases and J by 7 bases, with 23 bases left in between. The chain's CDR3 is CASSPASMGGRGGYTF. The CDR3 coding sequence is TGTGCCAGCAGTCCTGCATCCATGGGGGGGAGGGGTGGCTACACCTTC.

The rearrangement uses TRBV2 and TRBJ2-5, with a tentative D call TRBD1 (5 bases). The CDR3 consists of 15 residues. Trimming pared 4 bases from V and 5 bases from J, leaving 17 bases between. Germline CDR1 SNHLY, CDR2 FYNNEI. CDR3 sequence (DNA): TGTGCCAGCAGTGTAAAGGGGCCGACCATTGAGACCCAGTACTTC. This sequence encodes CASSVKGPTIETQYF.

Points on this clone: The junction departs from germline at one end; a sequencing error may be responsible. The CDR3 is CASSLGGGSTETQYF. CDR3 bases: TGTGCTAGCAGCTTGGGGGGGGGCTCGACGGAGACCCAGTACTTC. The chain joins TRBV7-7 to TRBJ2-5; D perhaps matches TRBD2 (7 bases). Germline V gene lookup returns CDR1 SSHAT and CDR2 FNYEAQ (reference sequence). This CDR3 comprises 15 residues.

The chain employs TRBV4-1 and TRBJ1-1; D is ambiguous. Germline CDR1 reads MGHRA; CDR2 reads YSYEKL. This CDR3 has 15 amino acids. Trimming stripped 0 bases from V and 0 bases from J, with 8 bases between. The CDR3, as DNA: TGCGCCAGCAGCCAAGAACCAGGCATGAACACTGAAGCTTTCTTT. It codes for CASSQEPGMNTEAFF.

This chain links TRBV5-1 with TRBJ2-5, with no clear D. The DNA end is more similar to TRBJ2-7, so the J call may be wrong. This CDR3 region has 13 residues. From germline, CDR1 is SGHRS and CDR2 YFSETQ. In DNA, the CDR3 is TGCGCCAGCAGCTTGGACCGAACCTACGAGCAGTACTTC. This encodes CASSLDRTYEQYF.

This clone has only a few counts. This sequence joins TRBV7-9 and TRBJ1-3; a weak D match, TRBD1 (6 bases). V gave up 7 bases and J gave up 0 bases, with 16 bases separating them. The CDR3 has 16 residues. CDR1 is SEHNR, CDR2 FQNEAQ, per germline (reference sequence). The CDR3 here is CASNPRGASSGNTIYF. CDR3 bases: TGTGCCAGCAACCCCCGGGGGGCGAGCTCTGGAAACACCATATATTTT.

V and J are TRBV19 and TRBJ2-6; TRBD1 is a possible D gene (5 bases). Germline assignment: CDR1 LNHDA and CDR2 SQIVND (reference sequence). Trimming cost V 5 bases and J 1 base, with 12 bases left between them. CDR3 length: 16 amino acids. The CDR3 region is CASSAKQDSGANVLTF. As DNA, the CDR3 is TGTGCCAGTAGTGCAAAACAGGATTCTGGGGCCAACGTCCTGACTTTC.

This chain uses TRBV19 with TRBJ1-6; unclear D gene. The germline CDR1 and CDR2 sequences are LNHDA and SQIVND (reference sequence). The CDR3 consists of 16 residues. V dropped 7 bases and J dropped 6 bases, with 19 bases sitting between them. The CDR3 nucleotides read TGTGCCAGTATCCCGACGAGGGCGTCTACTAATTCACCCCTCCACTTT. As protein: CASIPTRASTNSPLHF.

The V and J genes are TRBV5-8 and TRBJ1-4; D is undetermined. Per the germline V gene, CDR1 is SGHTS and CDR2 is YDEGEE. The CDR3 is made up of 14 amino acids. The CDR3 protein is CAHTGFATNEKLFF. DNA for the CDR3: TGTGCTCATACGGGGTTTGCAACTAATGAAAAACTGTTTTTT.

The V gene is TRBV6-1, the J gene TRBJ2-7, with 7 bases that match TRBD2. V lost 6 bases and J lost 4; bases outside the gene matches: 9. Per the germline V gene, CDR1 is MNHNS and CDR2 is SASEGT. The CDR3 is made up of 14 amino acids. The CDR3 loop is CASRRAGSLYEQYF. The CDR3 bases are TGTGCCAGCAGGAGAGCGGGGAGCTTATACGAGCAGTACTTC.

This clone came up once. The J gene is TRBJ2-1, the V gene TRBV5-6, with 7 bases fitting TRBD2. CDR3 length: 15 amino acids. The junction had 9 bases not matched to a gene; V was cut back by 0 bases and J by 9 bases. Germline-derived CDR1 and CDR2 are SGHDT and YYEEEE. This CDR3 reads CASSLVALGGGEQFF. In nucleotides, the CDR3 is TGTGCCAGCAGCTTGGTCGCCCTGGGGGGGGGTGAGCAGTTCTTC.